This T cell receptor beta chain derives from a study of blood T cell repertoires in COVID-19. Study as a whole: Samples taken during acute and convalescent COVID-19 were collected in the United States, Italy and Spain.

CDR1 is SGHRS and CDR2 is YFSETQ in the germline V gene. Trimming removed 0 bases from V and 5 bases from J; junction bases left unmatched: 2. This CDR3 contains 14 residues. This clone was observed a handful of times. The table came from immunoSEQ multiplex PCR; TCRdb's copy has only in-frame clones and leaves some out. There are 380,000 or so clones in the sample; around 87% occur only once, and approximately 1.2% lies in the top ten. This receptor was identified in a man aged 25 to 45 who had recovered from COVID-19. The chain couples TRBV5-1 to TRBJ1-1; TRBD1 aligns across 9 bases. The sample comprised PBMCs or T cells enriched from blood (not recorded which). The CDR3 sequence is CASSLGTGVTEAFF. CDR3 nucleotides: TGCGCCAGCAGCTTGGGGACAGGGGTTACTGAAGCTTTCTTT.